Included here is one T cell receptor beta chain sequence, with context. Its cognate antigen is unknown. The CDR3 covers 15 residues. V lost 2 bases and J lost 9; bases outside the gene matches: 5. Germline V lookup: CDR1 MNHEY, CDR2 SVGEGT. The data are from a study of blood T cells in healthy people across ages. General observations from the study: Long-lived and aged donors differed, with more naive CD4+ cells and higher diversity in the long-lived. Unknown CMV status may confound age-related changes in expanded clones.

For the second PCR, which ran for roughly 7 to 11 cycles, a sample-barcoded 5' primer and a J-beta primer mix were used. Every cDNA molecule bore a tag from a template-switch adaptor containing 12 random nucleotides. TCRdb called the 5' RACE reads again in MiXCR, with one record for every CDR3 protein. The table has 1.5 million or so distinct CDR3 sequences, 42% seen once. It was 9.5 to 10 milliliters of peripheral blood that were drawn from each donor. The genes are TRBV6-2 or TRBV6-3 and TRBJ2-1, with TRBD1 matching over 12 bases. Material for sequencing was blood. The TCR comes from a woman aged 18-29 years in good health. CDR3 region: CASSYPGQGAGEQFF. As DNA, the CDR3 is TGTGCCAGCAGTTACCCGGGACAGGGGGCTGGTGAGCAGTTCTTC.